The sequence of this TCR beta chain was determined in a study of blood T cell repertoires in COVID-19. Study overall: PBMCs, B-cell-depleted T cells, or T cells provided the cDNA or gDNA that made up the material.

Participants were placed into cohorts based on the clinical history they reported. What the recovered Cohort 3 donors had was two negative PCRs, clearance, or symptom resolution. The CDR3 runs to 15 residues. From germline, CDR1 is MNHNY and CDR2 SVGAGI (reference sequence). The J segment lost 10 bases and the V segment lost 6 bases, leaving 12 bases of the junction unmatched. In the original analysis: It was from reference gene primer amplification that nucleated cell counts were estimated. The method was immunoSEQ multiplex PCR; TCRdb's version includes in-frame clones alone and lacks a portion of them. Clonal size and the V and J genes are those of that table, whereas D and trimming came from the DNA. The sample gives 300,000 or so clones, 90% of which show up once; more than 0.95% is in the top ten.

V usage is TRBV6-6 and J usage is TRBJ2-1, with 10 bases that match TRBD2. Sequencing was done on a sample of PBMCs or T cells enriched from blood (not recorded which). The receptor comes from a woman aged 25 to 39 who had recovered from COVID-19. CDR3 protein: CASRGASGSYGEQFF. The CDR3 DNA follows: TGTGCCAGCAGGGGGGCTAGCGGGAGTTATGGGGAGCAGTTCTTC.